This T cell receptor beta chain came from a study of cytomegalovirus exposure and HLA in healthy donors. Study observations and caveats: Presence/absence analyses supposed approximately even sequencing depth among donors. A later analysis reportedly found fewer N-insertions in an Asian-associated ancestry cluster than the roughly 670-donor mean. Sequencing likely generated an artifact that appeared as a cluster of highly shared sequence variants.

PCR employed 60 Vbeta and 13 Jbeta primers. Study processing details: Among the unique TCR beta chains that a later analysis counted, about 81 million in all, 9.5 million to 12 million were shared. Method: immunoSEQ multiplex PCR; TCRdb's copy keeps in-frame clones and lacks some. The V and J calls and clone size come from that table; D and trimming were worked out from the DNA. The table shows approximately 160,000 clones, with roughly 77% occurring only once. This CDR3 is built from 12 residues. The V end lost 2 bases, the J end lost 8 bases, and 10 bases lay between the germline ends. CDR1 is SGHRS, CDR2 YFSETQ, per germline. As regards this clone: Its antigen remains unidentified.

Sample: PBMCs. This receptor was obtained from a woman under 30 in good health and CMV-seronegative. This chain uses TRBV5-1 with TRBJ1-2; no definite D call. CDR3 sequence (DNA): TGCGCCAGCAGCTTTGCCTCTGCGGGCTACACCTTC. It specifies CASSFASAGYTF.